The 27 T cell receptor beta chains below come from one sample, sequenced in a study of CD8 T cells in Susac syndrome. Reverse transcription of about 0.5 to 1 ug RNA was performed with random hexamers. TCRdb called the immunoSEQ multiplex PCR reads again in MiXCR, with one record for every CDR3 protein. The sample holds about 120,000 distinct CDR3 sequences; 96% are singletons and the top ten take roughly 0.14%. The sample taken for sequencing was CD4+ T cells from PBMCs. Receptors were obtained from a human donor with Susac syndrome.

The rearrangement joins TRBV27 to TRBJ2-7; D remains unclear. V lost 5 bases and J lost 5, with 16 bases in between. The CDR3 totals 14 residues. Germline V gene sequence: CDR1 MNHEY, CDR2 SMNVEV (reference sequence). As DNA, the CDR3 is TGTGCCAGCAGTGCGGCAGCTGAGATACACGAGCAGTACTTC. Residues: CASSAAAEIHEQYF.

CDR3 coding DNA: TGTGCCAGCAGTCGCTTAACAGGGGGCGGTGCAGATACGCAGTATTTT. It is translated as CASSRLTGGGADTQYF. The chain uses TRBV25-1 and TRBJ2-3; 9 bases align to TRBD1. This CDR3 region has 16 residues. Germline assignment: CDR1 MGHDK and CDR2 SYGVNS. V shed 5 bases, J shed 4 bases, and the junction held 10 bases outside the gene matches. Using reference TRBV25-1 and TRBJ2-3 for the parts outside the CDR3, the full variable domain is EADIYQTPRYLVIGTGKKITLECSQTMGHDKMYWYQQDPGMELHLIHYSYGVNSTEKGDLSSESTVSRIRTEHFPLTLESARPSHTSQYLCASSRLTGGGADTQYFGPGTRLTVL.

The chain has TRBV12-3 or TRBV12-4 and TRBJ2-2; D remains ambiguous. The V end lost 3 bases, the J end lost 7 bases, and 3 bases lay between the germline ends. The CDR3 sequence is 11 residues long. The CDR3 here is CASSFSGELFF. The CDR3 DNA reads as TGTGCCAGCAGTTTTAGCGGGGAGCTGTTTTTT.

This clonotype was counted once. The V call is TRBV7-9, the J call TRBJ1-1, with D possibly matching TRBD1 (6 bases). The CDR3 consists of 15 residues. The germline CDR1 and CDR2 sequences are SEHNR and FQNEAQ (reference sequence). Trimming removed 5 bases at V and 3 bases at J, with 16 bases between. CDR3 sequence: CASSVPGTQYTEAFF. CDR3 in DNA: TGTGCCAGCAGCGTCCCCGGGACACAATACACTGAAGCTTTCTTT.

This chain joins TRBV15 and TRBJ1-5, with 7 bases lining up with TRBD1. CDR1 is LNHNV, CDR2 YYDKDF, per germline (reference sequence). The CDR3 spans 16 residues. With V trimmed by 1 base and J by 5 bases, 8 bases remained unmatched. The CDR3, as DNA: TGTGCCACCAGCAGAGTGTTACAGGGGATCTATCAGCCCCAGCATTTT. Amino acids: CATSRVLQGIYQPQHF.

The chain combines TRBV29-1 with TRBJ2-1; D is undetermined. Trimming stripped 1 base from V and 7 bases from J, with 5 bases between. CDR1 is SQVTM and CDR2 is ANQGSEA in the germline V gene. The CDR3 runs to 11 residues. CDR3 region: CSVEVLNEQFF. CDR3 DNA: TGCAGCGTTGAAGTCCTGAATGAGCAGTTCTTC.

The V gene is TRBV5-1, the J gene TRBJ2-2; no clear D. This CDR3 is 14 amino acids long. CDR1 is SGHRS and CDR2 is YFSETQ in the germline V gene. With 2 bases removed from V and 3 bases from J, the gap between germline ends came to 8 bases. The CDR3 DNA reads as TGCGCCAGCAGCTTCGAAAGGGACACCGGGGAGCTGTTTTTT. It specifies CASSFERDTGELFF.

Here the CDR3 reads CSAGRGRDTEAFF. The CDR3 coding sequence is TGCAGCGCCGGAAGGGGTCGGGACACTGAAGCTTTCTTT. The chain combines TRBV29-1 with TRBJ1-1, with D possibly TRBD1 on 5 matching bases. Germline V CDR1 and CDR2: SQVTM, ANQGSEA. The CDR3 has 13 residues. Deletions cut 7 bases from V and 3 bases from J, with 15 bases between.

The V and J genes are TRBV5-1 and TRBJ1-3, with no clear D. The V gene lost 1 base and the J gene lost 8 bases, with 13 bases spanning the gap. Germline loops: CDR1 SGHRS, CDR2 YFSETQ. The CDR3 spans 14 residues. CDR3: CASSLRTPPDTIYF. CDR3 in DNA: TGCGCCAGCAGCTTGCGGACGCCACCGGACACCATATATTTT.

This rearrangement joins TRBV7-2 to TRBJ2-5, with D maybe TRBD1 (7 bases). V dropped 5 bases and J dropped 4 bases, with 17 bases sitting between them. The CDR3 is 15 residues long. Germline V gene data show CDR1 as SGHTA and CDR2 as FQGNSA. The CDR3 bases are TGTGCCAGCAGCCCTTTCAGGGGGGCGGGAGAGACCCAGTACTTC. Residues: CASSPFRGAGETQYF.

CDR3 bases: TGTGCCAGCAGCCTCCCCAGGTCGGGACCGTCCTCCTACGAGCAGTACTTC. Its protein product is CASSLPRSGPSSYEQYF. The rearrangement uses TRBV14 and TRBJ2-7; D may be TRBD1 or TRBD2 (5 bases each). Trimming left V 4 bases short and J 0 bases short, with 19 bases between. Looked up from germline, CDR1 is SGHDN and CDR2 is FVKESK. The CDR3 runs 17 residues.

The chain uses TRBV9 and TRBJ2-1; weak D call: TRBD2 (6 bases). V lost 0 bases to trimming and J lost 5 bases, with 12 bases between them. This CDR3 is 15 amino acids long. Germline assignment: CDR1 SGDLS and CDR2 YYNGEE. In DNA form, the CDR3 reads TGTGCCAGCAGCGTAGACGGGAGAGGCGACAATGAGCAGTTCTTC. Its translation is CASSVDGRGDNEQFF.

The chain couples TRBV6-2 or TRBV6-3 to TRBJ2-3, with D hard to call. This CDR3 spans 12 amino acids. Trimming shortened V by 10 bases and J by 2 bases, and 10 bases separated the two germline ends. Germline V lookup: CDR1 MNHEY, CDR2 SVGEGT. The CDR3 sequence is CATSDPTDTQYF. The CDR3 DNA is TGTGCCACCTCAGACCCCACAGATACGCAGTATTTT.

J is TRBJ1-4 and V is TRBV9, with 7 bases matching TRBD1. Germline V gene lookup returns CDR1 SGDLS and CDR2 YYNGEE. J was trimmed by 0 bases and V by 3 bases; bases with no gene match: 8. The CDR3 consists of 17 residues. In DNA, the CDR3 is TGTGCCAGCAGCGCCCTCAACACAGGGGCAACTAATGAAAAACTGTTTTTT. Translating gives CASSALNTGATNEKLFF.

The chain is built from TRBV20-1 and TRBJ1-1; D is unclear. CDR3 length: 12 amino acids. Germline CDR1 is DFQATT and CDR2 is SNEGSKA (reference sequence). V lost 6 bases and J lost 1, with 9 bases in between. The CDR3 DNA follows: TGCAGTGCGCAGGTGGCGAACACTGAAGCTTTCTTT. It specifies CSAQVANTEAFF.

The rearrangement joins TRBV27 to TRBJ2-3; D call uncertain. Germline V lookup: CDR1 MNHEY, CDR2 SMNVEV (reference sequence). This CDR3 is built from 14 residues. V lost 2 bases, J lost 0 bases, and 6 bases lay in between. The CDR3 DNA follows: TGTGCCAGCAGTTTACTCACTAGCACAGATACGCAGTATTTT. This codes for CASSLLTSTDTQYF.

This clonotype was picked up one time. This chain uses TRBV20-1 with TRBJ1-1; D gene uncertain. The CDR3 extends over 12 amino acids. In germline, CDR1 is DFQATT, CDR2 SNEGSKA (reference sequence). The V end lost 0 bases, the J end lost 5 bases, and 7 bases lay between the germline ends. CDR3 nucleotide sequence: TGCAGTGCTAGAGATTATGGTACTGAAGCTTTCTTT. It is translated as CSARDYGTEAFF.

The CDR3 sequence: CSARVDRASYEQYF. In nucleotides, the CDR3 is TGCAGTGCTAGAGTTGACAGGGCCTCCTACGAGCAGTACTTC. The V call is TRBV20-1, the J call TRBJ2-7; 7 positions match TRBD1. The CDR3 is 14 amino acids. Germline trimming cut 1 base from V and 0 bases from J; bases unmatched to any gene: 3. CDR1 is DFQATT and CDR2 is SNEGSKA in the germline V gene (reference sequence).

V and J are TRBV5-1 and TRBJ2-2, with D tentatively TRBD1 (6 bases). The CDR3 consists of 13 residues. Trimming removed 0 bases from V and 6 bases from J, with 6 bases in between. Germline CDR1 and CDR2: SGHRS and YFSETQ. The CDR3 spells CASSLGTAGELFF. CDR3 bases: TGCGCCAGCAGCTTGGGGACAGCCGGGGAGCTGTTTTTT.

This chain uses TRBV7-2 with TRBJ1-3, with TRBD1 as a possible D gene (6 bases). Trimming took 5 bases from V and 0 from J, leaving 14 bases between them. The CDR3 totals 16 residues. Germline V lookup: CDR1 SGHTA, CDR2 FQGNSA. CDR3 sequence (DNA): TGTGCCAGCAGCCGCTTCAGGGACAACTCTGGAAACACCATATATTTT. Its translation: CASSRFRDNSGNTIYF.

The J gene is TRBJ2-2, the V gene TRBV5-4; 7 nucleotides agree with TRBD1. CDR3 size: 16 residues. Germline CDR1 reads SGHNT; CDR2 reads YYREEE (reference sequence). Trimming removed 4 bases from V and 0 bases from J; junction bases left unmatched: 6. CDR3 in amino acids: CASSPLGQTNTGELFF. CDR3 DNA: TGTGCCAGCAGCCCATTGGGACAGACGAACACCGGGGAGCTGTTTTTT.

The CDR3, as DNA: TGCAGTGCTAGAGATGCCCTATGGTCCTCTAACAATGAGCAGTTCTTC. Protein product: CSARDALWSSNNEQFF. The rearrangement uses TRBV20-1 and TRBJ2-1, with D hard to call. Germline V gene data show CDR1 as DFQATT and CDR2 as SNEGSKA (reference sequence). This CDR3 is 16 amino acids long. V lost 0 bases, J lost 5 bases, and 17 bases lay in between.

The CDR3 sequence is CASSLGGANQPQHF. CDR3 nucleotides: TGTGCCAGCAGCTTGGGAGGGGCGAATCAGCCCCAGCATTTT. The chain has TRBV5-4 and TRBJ1-5; D may be TRBD1 (5 bases). The CDR3 is 14 amino acids. Germline CDR1 reads SGHNT; CDR2 reads YYREEE (reference sequence). Trimming removed 0 bases at V and 4 bases at J, with 8 bases between.

This clonotype appeared a single time. This rearrangement joins TRBV20-1 to TRBJ1-2; D is unresolved. Trimming pared 0 bases from V and 8 bases from J, leaving 13 bases between. In germline, CDR1 is DFQATT, CDR2 SNEGSKA (reference sequence). The CDR3 is 13 residues long. The DNA for the CDR3 is TGCAGTGCTAGAGATGCTCTAGTGGGGGGCTACACCTTC. Protein: CSARDALVGGYTF.

The gene calls are TRBV6-5 and TRBJ1-5, with D unclear. This CDR3 is 13 amino acids long. In germline, CDR1 is MNHEY, CDR2 SVGAGI. With 6 bases removed from V and 4 bases from J, the gap between germline ends came to 10 bases. CDR3 sequence (DNA): TGTGCCAGCAGCTATACCCGTAATCAGCCCCAGCATTTT. Translated: CASSYTRNQPQHF.

This chain uses TRBV7-2 with TRBJ1-5; D is unclear. CDR1 and CDR2 (germline): SGHTA, FQGNSA. Trimming removed 4 bases from V and 5 bases from J, with 9 bases in between. CDR3 length: 13 amino acids. The CDR3 sequence: CASSSTNDQPQHF. The DNA of the CDR3 is TGTGCCAGCAGCTCCACTAACGATCAGCCCCAGCATTTT. Full variable domain (outside the CDR3, taken from reference TRBV7-2 and TRBJ1-5): GAGVSQSPSNKVTEKGKDVELRCDPISGHTALYWYRQSLGQGLEFLIYFQGNSAPDKSGLPSDRFSAERTGGSVSTLTIQRTQQEDSAVYLCASSSTNDQPQHFGDGTRLSIL.

The V gene is TRBV20-1, the J gene TRBJ2-7; 9 bases fit TRBD2. The germline gives CDR1 DFQATT, CDR2 SNEGSKA (reference sequence). The length of the CDR3 is 13 residues. J was trimmed by 9 bases and V by 3 bases; bases with no gene match: 9. This chain's CDR3 is CSASAAGLAAQYF. The CDR3 nucleotides read TGCAGTGCTAGTGCGGCGGGACTAGCAGCGCAGTACTTC.